A single sample is the source of the 28 T cell receptor beta chains below, sequenced in a study of cytomegalovirus exposure and HLA in healthy donors. Produced via immunoSEQ multiplex PCR; TCRdb's table is partial and in-frame only. This table has 130,000 to 150,000 clones, 90% to 95% appearing once. Sequenced input: PBMCs. The receptors derive from a young man in good health and CMV-seronegative.

The rearrangement links TRBV5-4 to TRBJ2-3, with 13 nucleotides matching TRBD2. The CDR3 is made up of 16 amino acids. The V and J ends lost 4 bases and 2 bases, in that order; junction bases with no gene match: 4. Germline CDR1 is SGHNT and CDR2 is YYREEE (reference sequence). CDR3 sequence: CASSIGLAGVTDTQYF. Written as DNA, the CDR3 is TGTGCCAGCAGCATCGGACTAGCGGGAGTCACAGATACGCAGTATTTT.

The chain carries TRBV10-3 and TRBJ1-1; the match to TRBD1 covers 7 bases. Germline trimming cut 8 bases from V and 1 base from J; bases unmatched to any gene: 4. Germline loops: CDR1 ENHRY, CDR2 SYGVKD. This CDR3 has 13 residues. CDR3 sequence reads: CAIVGQENTEAFF. The CDR3 DNA is TGTGCCATCGTCGGACAGGAGAACACTGAAGCTTTCTTT.

The chain is built from TRBV30 and TRBJ1-2; no reliable D call. Germline V gene sequence: CDR1 GTSNPN, CDR2 SVGIG (reference sequence). The CDR3 length is 12 residues. Trimming removed 4 bases from V and 4 bases from J, with 10 bases in between. CDR3 sequence (DNA): TGTGCCTGGATGGAGCGGGTCTATGGCTACACCTTC. The encoded protein is CAWMERVYGYTF.

The CDR3 is CASRRDRTNTGELFF. The CDR3 nucleotides read TGTGCCAGTCGTAGGGACAGGACCAACACCGGGGAGCTGTTTTTT. The chain couples TRBV2 to TRBJ2-2; 8 positions agree with TRBD1. Germline V lookup: CDR1 SNHLY, CDR2 FYNNEI. The CDR3 extends over 15 amino acids. V gave up 9 bases and J gave up 2 bases; unmatched junction bases: 8.

This clone was recorded once. The chain carries TRBV27 and TRBJ2-4; 12 bases fit TRBD2. The CDR3 covers 15 residues. Trimming removed 5 bases from V and 9 bases from J; junction bases left unmatched: 8. From germline, CDR1 is MNHEY and CDR2 SMNVEV (reference sequence). CDR3: CASSRSTSGSTIQYF. CDR3 nucleotide sequence: TGTGCCAGCAGTCGTTCGACTAGCGGGAGCACCATTCAGTACTTC.

The chain uses TRBV30 and TRBJ2-3, with 9 bases matching TRBD2. CDR1 GTSNPN and CDR2 SVGIG come from the germline V gene (reference sequence). The CDR3 has 16 residues. Trimming cost V 1 base and J 2 bases; bases outside gene matches: 7. The CDR3 DNA is TGTGCCTGGAGTGGGTTTAGCGGGGGAGCCACAGATACGCAGTATTTT. Its protein is CAWSGFSGGATDTQYF.

The chain carries TRBV6-5 and TRBJ1-1; D is unclear. V lost 5 bases and J 0 bases, leaving 10 bases between the germline ends. The CDR3 spans 14 residues. Per germline, CDR1 MNHEY and CDR2 SVGAGI. The CDR3 here is CASSRDQVNTEAFF. The DNA of the CDR3 is TGTGCCAGCAGTCGGGATCAGGTGAACACTGAAGCTTTCTTT.

CDR3 bases: TGTGCCAGCAGACCTCCAGGGGGCGGAAACACCATATATTTT. This encodes CASRPPGGGNTIYF. The gene calls are TRBV6-6 and TRBJ1-3; 8 nucleotides align to TRBD1. J gave up 4 bases and V 6 bases, and 5 bases lay outside the gene matches. Germline-derived CDR1 and CDR2 are MNHNY and SVGAGI (reference sequence). The CDR3 contains 14 residues.

The genes are TRBV29-1 and TRBJ1-1, with 10 bases that match TRBD1. The CDR3 runs to 15 residues. Germline V gives CDR1 SQVTM, CDR2 ANQGSEA. The trim removed 7 bases at V and 1 base at J, leaving 9 bases unmatched. The CDR3 protein is CSAKPGTGANTEAFF. The CDR3 DNA reads as TGCAGCGCCAAACCCGGGACAGGGGCGAACACTGAAGCTTTCTTT.

The rearrangement uses TRBV29-1 and TRBJ1-1; 10 positions agree with TRBD1. With V trimmed by 8 bases and J by 2 bases, 5 bases remained unmatched. CDR3 length: 13 amino acids. Germline loops: CDR1 SQVTM, CDR2 ANQGSEA. This chain's CDR3 is CSTRQGANTEAFF. The CDR3 DNA reads TGCAGCACCAGACAGGGGGCTAACACTGAAGCTTTCTTT.

This clone occurred a few times. The gene calls are TRBV5-6 and TRBJ1-2; tentatively, D is TRBD1 (5 bases). V shed 0 bases and J shed 8 bases, with 14 bases lying between them. This CDR3 has 14 amino acids. Germline lookup yields CDR1 SGHDT and CDR2 YYEEEE. CDR3 in amino acids: CASSLEVTERGYTF. CDR3 in DNA: TGTGCCAGCAGCTTGGAAGTGACAGAAAGGGGCTACACCTTC. The full variable domain, with the rest looked up from reference TRBV5-6 and TRBJ1-2, is DAGVTQSPTHLIKTRGQQVTLRCSPKSGHDTVSWYQQALGQGPQFIFQYYEEEERQRGNFPDRFSGHQFPNYSSELNVNALLLGDSALYLCASSLEVTERGYTFGSGTRLTVV.

The V call is TRBV27, the J call TRBJ2-1, with 10 bases that match TRBD2. This CDR3 has 16 amino acids. Germline CDR1 MNHEY, CDR2 SMNVEV (reference sequence). V shed 1 base, J shed 6 bases, and the junction held 6 bases outside the gene matches. CDR3 nucleotides: TGTGCCAGCAGTTTATTACTAGCGGGATATCCCAATGAGCAGTTCTTC. Translation gives CASSLLLAGYPNEQFF.

The V gene is TRBV9, the J gene TRBJ1-4; D possibly corresponds to TRBD1 (6 bases). The CDR3 extends over 15 amino acids. V dropped 2 bases and J dropped 4 bases, with 12 bases sitting between them. CDR1 is SGDLS, CDR2 YYNGEE, per germline. Written as DNA, the CDR3 is TGTGCCAGCAGCGTTGGTCAGGACAGTAATGAAAAACTGTTTTTT. Amino acid sequence: CASSVGQDSNEKLFF.

CDR3 region: CASSSYSQGQPQHF. In DNA, the CDR3 is TGTGCCAGCAGCTCTTACTCACAGGGTCAGCCCCAGCATTTT. The genes are TRBV5-6 and TRBJ1-5, with D possibly being TRBD1 (6 bases). The CDR3 covers 14 residues. CDR1 is SGHDT, CDR2 YYEEEE, per germline. V dropped 3 bases and J dropped 6 bases, with 13 bases sitting between them.

This clone has more than one count but fewer than ten. The genes are TRBV30 and TRBJ2-2; maybe TRBD1 (6 bases). The V gene's germline CDR1 is GTSNPN and CDR2 SVGIG (reference sequence). V was clipped by 0 bases and J by 0 bases, with 11 bases between them. This CDR3 contains 16 residues. CDR3 region: CAWSVLGAANTGELFF. CDR3 coding DNA: TGTGCCTGGAGTGTCTTGGGGGCCGCGAACACCGGGGAGCTGTTTTTT.

The V call is TRBV6-5, the J call TRBJ1-2; D is possibly TRBD1 (6 bases). The ends were cut back, 6 bases at V and 6 bases at J, with 20 bases in the middle. The CDR3 sequence is 15 residues long. Germline V gives CDR1 MNHEY, CDR2 SVGAGI. The chain's CDR3 is CASRNQQGWENGYTF. The CDR3 DNA follows: TGTGCCAGCAGGAACCAGCAGGGGTGGGAGAATGGCTACACCTTC.

The chain combines TRBV7-7 with TRBJ2-3; TRBD2 matches at 9 bases. The CDR3 sequence is 16 residues long. Germline V gene lookup returns CDR1 SSHAT and CDR2 FNYEAQ (reference sequence). The V segment lost 3 bases and the J segment 0 bases; nucleotides outside the gene matches: 4. The CDR3 sequence: CASSLSLAGSTDTQYF. In nucleotides, the CDR3 is TGTGCCAGCAGCTTGAGCCTAGCGGGGAGCACAGATACGCAGTATTTT. Full variable domain (outside the CDR3, taken from reference TRBV7-7 and TRBJ2-3): GAGVSQSPRYKVTKRGQDVTLRCDPISSHATLYWYQQALGQGPEFLTYFNYEAQPDKSGLPSDRFSAERPEGSISTLTIQRTEQRDSAMYRCASSLSLAGSTDTQYFGPGTRLTVL.

The chain is built from TRBV2 and TRBJ2-7; 9 bases align to TRBD1. With V trimmed by 6 bases and J by 5 bases, 8 bases remained unmatched. The CDR3 totals 14 residues. Germline V gene data show CDR1 as SNHLY and CDR2 as FYNNEI. The CDR3 DNA reads TGTGCCAGCAGCGCTCCGGGACAGGGCCACGAGCAGTACTTC. Protein product: CASSAPGQGHEQYF. The variable domain in full, completed from reference TRBV2 and TRBJ2-7, reads EPEVTQTPSHQVTQMGQEVILRCVPISNHLYFYWYRQILGQKVEFLVSFYNNEISEKSEIFDDQFSVERPDGSNFTLKIRSTKLEDSAMYFCASSAPGQGHEQYFGPGTRLTVT.

This chain connects TRBV29-1 to TRBJ2-1; TRBD1 matches at 9 bases. The germline CDR1 and CDR2 sequences are SQVTM and ANQGSEA. V trimming: 4 bases; J trimming: 8 bases; junction bases outside the gene matches: 12. The CDR3 extends over 15 amino acids. The CDR3 loop reads CSVAPQGAHTDEQFF. As DNA, the CDR3 is TGCAGCGTTGCCCCACAGGGGGCACACACCGATGAGCAGTTCTTC.

This clone was observed a handful of times. The chain uses TRBV6-5 and TRBJ1-2; D is unresolved. The V gene lost 5 bases and the J gene lost 2 bases, with 9 bases spanning the gap. From germline, CDR1 is MNHEY and CDR2 SVGAGI. The CDR3 is 13 amino acids. The CDR3 sequence: CASSMTNNYGYTF. The DNA of the CDR3 is TGTGCCAGCAGTATGACAAACAACTATGGCTACACCTTC.

V usage is TRBV7-3 and J usage is TRBJ2-5; 7 bases map to TRBD1. Germline V gene sequence: CDR1 SGHTA, CDR2 FQGTGA. The CDR3 is 11 residues long. V shed 4 bases, J shed 7 bases, and the junction held 0 bases outside the gene matches. The chain's CDR3 is CASSSGGTQYF. The CDR3 DNA reads TGTGCCAGCAGCTCAGGGGGGACCCAGTACTTC.

The rearrangement joins TRBV29-1 to TRBJ2-2; TRBD1 aligns across 8 bases. Trimming took 6 bases from V and 6 from J; bases not matched to a gene: 9. CDR3 length: 14 residues. CDR1 and CDR2 from the germline V gene are SQVTM and ANQGSEA. The CDR3 region has the DNA TGCAGCGTCCGGGACAGGCTCGCGGCCGGGGAGCTGTTTTTT. Its protein is CSVRDRLAAGELFF.

This clone has only one observation. For the CDR3, the DNA is TGTGCCAGCAGTGAAGCAAGCGACAGGACTGAAGCTTTCTTT. It specifies CASSEASDRTEAFF. The V call is TRBV2, the J call TRBJ1-1; tentative D call: TRBD1 (6 bases). This CDR3 region has 14 residues. V lost 0 bases and J 5 bases, leaving 10 bases between the germline ends. The germline V gene has CDR1 SNHLY and CDR2 FYNNEI.

The chain couples TRBV5-4 to TRBJ1-1, with D tentatively TRBD1 (6 bases). The CDR3 contains 15 residues. Germline CDR1 reads SGHNT; CDR2 reads YYREEE (reference sequence). The V and J ends lost 0 bases and 1 base respectively, with 10 bases between them. Here the CDR3 reads CASSLGGGQNTEAFF. The CDR3 DNA follows: TGTGCCAGCAGCTTGGGGGGGGGACAGAACACTGAAGCTTTCTTT.

The chain links TRBV11-2 to TRBJ2-7; 7 bases line up with TRBD1. The germline gives CDR1 SGHAT, CDR2 FQNNGV. The J segment lost 4 bases and the V segment lost 5 bases, leaving 8 bases of the junction unmatched. The CDR3 is made up of 14 amino acids. The CDR3 nucleotides read TGTGCCAGCAGCCTGCGACAGGGTTTATACGAGCAGTACGTC. Amino acid sequence: CASSLRQGLYEQYV.

The chain links TRBV29-1 to TRBJ2-3; possible D gene TRBD2, 5 bases. The length of the CDR3 is 14 residues. The ends were cut back, 3 bases at V and 4 bases at J, with 14 bases in the middle. Germline values: CDR1 SQVTM, CDR2 ANQGSEA. This chain's CDR3 is CSVEKGVPPDTQYF. The CDR3, as DNA: TGCAGCGTTGAGAAGGGAGTCCCCCCAGATACGCAGTATTTT.

The rearrangement joins TRBV2 to TRBJ2-5, with 8 positions matching TRBD2. This CDR3 region has 17 residues. The V segment lost 2 bases and the J segment 1 base; nucleotides outside the gene matches: 9. Per germline, CDR1 SNHLY and CDR2 FYNNEI. The CDR3 reads CASSEPTGGAVQETQYF. CDR3 coding DNA: TGTGCCAGCAGTGAACCTACCGGGGGGGCTGTCCAAGAGACCCAGTACTTC. Complete variable domain (other parts from reference TRBV2 and TRBJ2-5): EPEVTQTPSHQVTQMGQEVILRCVPISNHLYFYWYRQILGQKVEFLVSFYNNEISEKSEIFDDQFSVERPDGSNFTLKIRSTKLEDSAMYFCASSEPTGGAVQETQYFGPGTRLLVL.

The V gene is TRBV9, the J gene TRBJ1-1; 7 bases agree with TRBD1. The CDR3 spans 15 residues. Germline V gene lookup returns CDR1 SGDLS and CDR2 YYNGEE. Trimming cost V 3 bases and J 1 base; bases outside gene matches: 6. DNA for the CDR3: TGTGCCAGCAGCGCAACGGGACAGCCGAACACTGAAGCTTTCTTT. It specifies CASSATGQPNTEAFF.